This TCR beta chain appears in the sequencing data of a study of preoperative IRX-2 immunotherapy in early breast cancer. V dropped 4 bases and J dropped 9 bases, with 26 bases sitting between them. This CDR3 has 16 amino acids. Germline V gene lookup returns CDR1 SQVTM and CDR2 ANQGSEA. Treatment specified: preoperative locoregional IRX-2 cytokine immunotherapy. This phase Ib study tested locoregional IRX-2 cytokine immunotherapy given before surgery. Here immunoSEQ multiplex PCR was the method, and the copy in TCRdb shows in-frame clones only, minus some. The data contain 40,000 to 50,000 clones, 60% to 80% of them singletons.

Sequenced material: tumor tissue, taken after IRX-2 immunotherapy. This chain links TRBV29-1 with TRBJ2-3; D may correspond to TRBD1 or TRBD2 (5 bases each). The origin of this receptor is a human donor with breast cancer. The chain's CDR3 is CSVVGARSQAWDTQYF. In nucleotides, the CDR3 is TGCAGCGTTGTAGGGGCAAGGAGCCAGGCATGGGACACGCAGTATTTT.